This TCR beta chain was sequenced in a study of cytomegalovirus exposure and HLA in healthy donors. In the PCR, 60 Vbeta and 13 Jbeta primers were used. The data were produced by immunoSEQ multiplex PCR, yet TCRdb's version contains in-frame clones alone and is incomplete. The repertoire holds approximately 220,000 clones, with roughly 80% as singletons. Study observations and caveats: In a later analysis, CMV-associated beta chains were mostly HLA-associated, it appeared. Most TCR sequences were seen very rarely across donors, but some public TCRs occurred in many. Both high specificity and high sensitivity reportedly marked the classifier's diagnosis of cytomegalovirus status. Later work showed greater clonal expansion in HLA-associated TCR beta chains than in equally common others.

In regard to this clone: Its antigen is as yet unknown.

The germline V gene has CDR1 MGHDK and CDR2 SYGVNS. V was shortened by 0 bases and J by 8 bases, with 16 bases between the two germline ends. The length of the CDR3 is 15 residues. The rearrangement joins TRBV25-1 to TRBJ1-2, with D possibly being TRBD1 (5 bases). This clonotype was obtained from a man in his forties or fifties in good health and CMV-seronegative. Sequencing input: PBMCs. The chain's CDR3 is CASSEYGVGGSGYTF. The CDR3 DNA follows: TGTGCCAGCAGTGAATATGGGGTCGGGGGATCCGGCTACACCTTC.